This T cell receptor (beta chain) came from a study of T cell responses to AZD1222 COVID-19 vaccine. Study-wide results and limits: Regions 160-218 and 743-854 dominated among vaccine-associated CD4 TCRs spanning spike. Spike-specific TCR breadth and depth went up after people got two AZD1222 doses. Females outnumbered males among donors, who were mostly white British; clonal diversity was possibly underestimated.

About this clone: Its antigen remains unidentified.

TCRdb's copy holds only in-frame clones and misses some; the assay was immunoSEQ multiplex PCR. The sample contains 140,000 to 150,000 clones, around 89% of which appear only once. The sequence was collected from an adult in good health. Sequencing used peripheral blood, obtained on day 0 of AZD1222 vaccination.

CDR3 sequence: CAIRGVSTDTQYF. As DNA, the CDR3 is TGTGCCATTAGGGGTGTCAGCACAGATACGCAGTATTTT. V and J are TRBV19 and TRBJ2-3, with D possibly TRBD1 on 5 matching bases. The germline CDR1 and CDR2 sequences are LNHDA and SQIVND (reference sequence). This CDR3 has 13 residues. V was clipped by 10 bases and J by 0 bases, with 11 bases between them.